The entry below gives a single T cell receptor beta chain sequence along with its context. Its antigen has not been determined. Base qualities are not recorded, but no much larger clone differs from it by a single base. This specimen belongs to a study of OX40 agonist ivuxolimab in advanced cancers. Background on the whole study: Ivuxolimab was a fully human IgG2 agonistic monoclonal antibody targeting the costimulatory receptor OX40 (CD134). Intravenous ivuxolimab was administered to patients every 2 weeks at six dose levels: 0.01, 0.1, 0.3, 1.5, 3 and 10 mg/kg. Among the roughly 54 dose-escalation patients, around 20 had hepatocellular carcinoma, 15 melanoma, 9 renal cell carcinoma and 9 head and neck cancer. In the dose-escalation cohort, about four fifths of patients were male, and the mean age was roughly 56 years with a range of roughly 20 to 80. Prior anti-PD-1, anti-PD-L1 or anti-CTLA-4 therapy was permitted, and 40% to 50% of dose-escalation patients had received checkpoint inhibitors. Three dose-escalation patients achieved partial responses, one with hepatocellular carcinoma and two with cutaneous melanoma. The point of sequencing TCRbeta in the periphery was to test whether ivuxolimab changed TCR sequence diversity and drove clonal T-cell expansion. The paper reports the monotherapy dose-escalation portion (N of about 54 patients) of the phase I ivuxolimab trial.

Looking up the germline V gene yields CDR1 SGHAT and CDR2 FQNNGV. The CDR3 covers 13 residues, taking in both the cysteine and the phenylalanine. Here the CDR3 DNA is all that survives: 39 bases in frame from base 1. V is clipped by 5 bases and J by 0 bases, and the sequence between their germline boundaries is 7 bases long. To sequence the TCRbeta CDR3 region, genomic DNA was isolated from the sorted cells. The immunoSEQ Assay was used to sequence the TCRbeta CDR3 regions. Drawn from immuneACCESS, this table holds only the in-frame rearrangements with V and J called that TCRdb kept. Clones are partly lost; checked studies trace under half to an unresolved V gene and leave the rest unexplained. The sample includes 5,000 to 6,500 clones, with 70% observed a single time. The ten top clones hold around 60% of the sample. Overall results and qualifications from the work: In partial responders in the 0.1-3.0 mg/kg groups, normalized peripheral clonal expansion was found to be among the lowest, especially among CD8+ T cells. Antigen specificity was not determined for the clonally expanded peripheral T cells. At doses of 0.1 to 3.0 mg/kg, clonal expansion of both CD4+ and CD8+ blood T cells was observed from baseline to week 6. Low levels of normalized T-cell clonal expansion were also seen in some patients who did not respond. On average, CD8+ T cells showed more expanded clones than CD4+ T cells after ivuxolimab.

The trial excluded patients who had a history of autoimmune disease or were on systemic immunosuppression. Peripheral blood for TCR sequencing was collected from all dose cohorts at baseline, on cycle 4 day 1, and on cycle 7 day 1. The samples were drawn from a first-in-human, open-label, multicenter phase I dose-escalation trial of ivuxolimab. Adults with locally advanced or metastatic head and neck squamous cell, hepatocellular, melanoma or renal cell carcinoma were enrolled in the trial. Before TCR sequencing, CD4+ T cells and CD8+ T cells from peripheral blood were sorted into separate populations.

The receptor chain draws on TRBV11-2 and TRBJ1-1, with the D gene not confidently named. This receptor was identified in an adult with an advanced solid tumor such as melanoma, head and neck, liver or kidney cancer. The sequencing here drew on CD4+ or CD8+ T cells sorted from blood, taken in a trial of the OX40 agonist ivuxolimab. The DNA sequence reads TGTGCCAGCAGCCGAGCGGTGAACACTGAAGCTTTCTTT. Its product reads: CASSRAVNTEAFF.